This TCR beta chain was sequenced for a study of radiotherapy plus CTLA-4 blockade in lung cancer. Turning to the study itself: Overall, 18% of patients showed an objective response, while roughly 28% attained disease control.

J gave up 3 bases and V 7 bases, and 10 bases lay outside the gene matches. Germline CDR1 MDHEN, CDR2 SYDVKM. The CDR3 is 15 amino acids. CTLA-4 blockade using ipilimumab, together with focal radiation, was received by patients with chemo-refractory metastatic non-small-cell lung cancer. Study findings and constraints: The authors reported that early blood T cell clone dynamics, with interferon-beta, best predicted response.

As for this clone: Its antigen is unidentified.

The table came from immunoSEQ multiplex PCR; TCRdb's copy has only in-frame clones and leaves some out. The data hold around 90,000 clones, with roughly four fifths observed a single time. The clonotype comes from a human donor with non-small cell lung cancer who had stable disease on radiotherapy plus ipilimumab. This specimen was peripheral blood, taken from a patient treated with radiotherapy plus ipilimumab. This chain links TRBV28 with TRBJ2-7; 9 nucleotides match TRBD1. CDR3 loop: CASTLTGQGGYEQYF. The CDR3 nucleotides are TGTGCCAGCACCCTTACGGGACAGGGAGGCTACGAGCAGTACTTC. Full variable domain (outside the CDR3, taken from reference TRBV28 and TRBJ2-7): DVKVTQSSRYLVKRTGEKVFLECVQDMDHENMFWYRQDPGLGLRLIYFSYDVKMKEKGDIPEGYSVSREKKERFSLILESASTNQTSMYLCASTLTGQGGYEQYFGPGTRLTVT.